The entry below describes one TCR beta chain. Antigen specificity is unknown. Naive, central memory, regulatory and stem cell-like memory cells within the CD4+ compartment were sorted using CD45RO/CCR7/CD25/CD127/CD95/CD27. This sample stems from a study of beta chain features in type 1 diabetes. General study points: Compared with healthy donors, patients appeared to share more similar naive, central memory and regulatory TCRB repertoires.

The germline V gene has CDR1 SGHNT and CDR2 YYREEE (reference sequence). CDR3 size: 14 residues. The V gene end was trimmed by 3 bases and the J gene end by 8 bases; junction bases not matched to a gene: 9. Expressed TCRB transcripts were sequenced after all isolated RNA was converted to cDNA. The assay was immunoSEQ multiplex PCR, and TCRdb's table has in-frame clones only and misses some. The top ten clones hold 0.03% to 0.04% of a sample with roughly 250,000 clones, more than 9% of them seen once. The TCR comes from a woman between 18 and 29 years old in good health. The V gene is TRBV5-4, the J gene TRBJ1-1, with 8 bases matching TRBD1. Sequencing input: naive CD4+ T cells from blood. The CDR3 reads CASSSGQGRREAFF. The CDR3 DNA is TGTGCCAGCAGCTCAGGACAGGGAAGGAGAGAAGCTTTCTTT.